A selection of T cell receptor beta chains follows, all from one sample in a study of cytomegalovirus exposure and HLA in healthy donors. TCRdb's table, derived via immunoSEQ multiplex PCR, lists solely in-frame clones and lacks some. Here the sample spans approximately 90,000 clones, around four fifths being singletons. The sequenced material came from PBMCs. Receptor source: a woman between 40 and 50 years old in good health and CMV-seronegative. Each CDR3 is given with its conserved first and last residue. A D gene is named only where the DNA matches it firmly. Clone size is given for some rows only: seen once, a few or many times, or a class if the clone is expanded.

j_call v_call clone_size d_call cdr3_aa cdr3_nt
TRBJ1-1 TRBV6-4 NA NA CASRHRPDTEAFF TGTGCCAGCAGGCACAGGCCGGACACTGAAGCTTTCTTT
TRBJ1-4 TRBV5-1 few TRBD1 CASATGPGQLTTNEKLFF TGCGCCAGCGCGACGGGCCCGGGACAGCTAACAACTAATGAAAAACTGTTTTTT
TRBJ1-6 TRBV5-1 NA TRBD1 CASSRDSFSYNSPLHF TGCGCCAGCAGCCGGGACAGCTTCTCCTATAATTCACCCCTCCACTTT
TRBJ2-7 TRBV2 NA NA CASSSRNEQYF TGTGCCAGCAGCTCTAGAAACGAGCAGTACTTC
TRBJ2-5 TRBV5-1 NA TRBD2 CASSSGERGVWETQYF TGCGCCAGCAGCTCAGGGGAGCGGGGGGTATGGGAGACCCAGTACTTC
TRBJ1-6 TRBV30 once NA CAWSSNRGSPLHF TGTGCCTGGAGTAGTAATCGGGGTTCACCCCTCCACTTT
TRBJ2-3 TRBV5-1 NA NA CASSLASHAATGDTQYF TGCGCCAGCAGCTTGGCGAGTCACGCCGCTACGGGGGATACGCAGTATTTT
TRBJ1-5 TRBV4-3 few NA CASSQDRGQPQHF TGCGCCAGCAGCCAAGACAGGGGTCAGCCCCAGCATTTT
TRBJ2-3 TRBV5-1 NA NA CASSHGQSDTDTQYF TGCGCCAGCAGCCATGGACAGAGCGACACAGATACGCAGTATTTT
TRBJ2-7 TRBV7-9 NA NA CASSNFEGLLYEQYF TGTGCCAGCAGCAACTTTGAGGGACTCCTCTACGAGCAGTACTTC
TRBJ1-1 TRBV7-6 few NA CASSHAAEEAFF TGTGCCAGCAGCCATGCGGCAGAAGAAGCTTTCTTT
TRBJ2-5 TRBV7-6 few NA CASSFREETQYF TGTGCCAGCAGCTTCAGGGAAGAGACCCAGTACTTC
TRBJ1-6 TRBV5-1 NA TRBD1 CASSLGQGDNSPLHF TGCGCCAGCAGCTTGGGACAGGGAGATAATTCACCCCTCCACTTT
TRBJ2-3 TRBV27 NA TRBD2 CASSPQTGLADTDTQYF TGTGCCAGCAGTCCACAAACAGGACTAGCGGACACAGATACGCAGTATTTT
TRBJ1-6 TRBV6-5 NA TRBD1 CASSSQGAISSPLHF TGTGCCAGCAGCTCCCAGGGGGCAATTAGCTCACCCCTCCACTTT
TRBJ1-2 TRBV6-5 NA NA CASRGGNYGYTF TGTGCCAGCAGGGGAGGAAACTATGGCTACACCTTC
TRBJ1-6 TRBV11-2 NA TRBD1 CASSMDRLNPNSPLHF TGTGCCAGCAGCATGGACAGGTTGAATCCTAATTCACCCCTCCACTTT
TRBJ2-1 TRBV7-6 NA NA CASSQPADSNNEQFF TGTGCCAGCAGTCAACCTGCGGACTCGAACAATGAGCAGTTCTTC
TRBJ1-1 TRBV2 NA NA CASSYRDRAEAFF TGTGCCAGCAGCTACAGGGATCGGGCTGAAGCTTTCTTT
TRBJ1-2 TRBV5-4 NA NA CASSSDSPPGGYTF TGTGCCAGCAGCTCGGACAGCCCACCTGGGGGCTACACCTTC
TRBJ2-2 TRBV19 NA TRBD2 CASSISGTNTGELFF TGTGCCAGTAGTATAAGCGGGACGAACACCGGGGAGCTGTTTTTT
TRBJ1-2 TRBV10-3 NA NA CAISSRTANYGYTF TGTGCCATCAGTTCTCGGACAGCTAACTATGGCTACACCTTC
TRBJ2-7 TRBV5-1 NA NA CASSLVDNYEQYF TGCGCCAGCAGCTTGGTGGACAACTACGAGCAGTACTTC
TRBJ1-1 TRBV5-1 NA NA CASSRALGETGAEAFF TGCGCCAGCAGCCGAGCCCTAGGGGAGACGGGGGCTGAAGCTTTCTTT
TRBJ2-7 TRBV4-2 NA NA CASSQLRGSSYEQYF TGTGCCAGCAGCCAACTGAGGGGGAGCTCCTACGAGCAGTACTTC
TRBJ1-1 TRBV19 NA TRBD1 CASKDRDTEAFF TGTGCCAGTAAGGACAGGGACACTGAAGCTTTCTTT
TRBJ1-1 TRBV7-6 NA NA CASSFIDTEAFF TGTGCCAGCAGCTTTATAGACACTGAAGCTTTCTTT
TRBJ2-3 TRBV5-6 NA TRBD2 CASSRTSGGAGGTDTQYF TGTGCCAGCAGCAGGACTAGCGGGGGAGCCGGGGGCACAGATACGCAGTATTTT
TRBJ1-5 TRBV27 NA NA CASRGTGLQPQHF TGTGCCAGCAGGGGGACGGGACTTCAGCCCCAGCATTTT
TRBJ2-3 TRBV9 NA NA CASSVVGGGKDTQYF TGTGCCAGCAGCGTAGTCGGCGGAGGGAAAGATACGCAGTATTTT
TRBJ2-3 TRBV7-6 NA NA CASSHQTDTQYF TGTGCCAGCAGCCATCAGACAGATACGCAGTATTTT
TRBJ2-1 TRBV7-3 NA NA CASSLDPTEYNEQFF TGTGCCAGCAGCCTAGATCCGACGGAATACAATGAGCAGTTCTTC
TRBJ1-1 TRBV2 NA NA CASPKEVNTEAFF TGTGCCAGCCCGAAGGAGGTGAACACTGAAGCTTTCTTT
TRBJ1-5 TRBV15 few NA CATSGQQPQHF TGTGCCACCAGCGGACAACAGCCCCAGCATTTT
TRBJ2-7 TRBV6-1 NA TRBD2 CASSEGLAGTYEQYF TGTGCCAGCAGTGAAGGACTAGCGGGGACCTACGAGCAGTACTTC
TRBJ2-1 TRBV7-6 NA NA CASSHSGPEQFF TGTGCCAGCAGCCACTCCGGTCCCGAGCAGTTCTTC
TRBJ1-2 TRBV2 NA NA CASRGGTYGYTF TGTGCCAGCAGGGGAGGGACCTATGGCTACACCTTC
TRBJ1-3 TRBV7-2 once TRBD1 CASKGADRGRKGVGNTIYF TGTGCCAGCAAAGGGGCGGACAGGGGACGAAAAGGTGTAGGAAACACCATATATTTT
TRBJ2-5 TRBV6-1 NA TRBD2 CASSEVAGGMYQETQYF TGTGCCAGCAGTGAAGTTGCGGGGGGGATGTACCAAGAGACCCAGTACTTC
TRBJ2-3 TRBV27 NA TRBD1 CASKRWDSQYTDTQYF TGTGCCAGCAAAAGGTGGGACAGCCAATACACAGATACGCAGTATTTT
TRBJ2-7 TRBV5-1 NA NA CASSLDLAQGTYEQYF TGCGCCAGCAGCTTGGACTTGGCCCAGGGGACCTACGAGCAGTACTTC
TRBJ2-2 TRBV11-2 NA TRBD2 CASSSPSGGPGELFF TGTGCCAGCAGCTCCCCGTCGGGGGGACCCGGGGAGCTGTTTTTT
TRBJ2-3 TRBV27 NA NA CASSSSSGVWADTQYF TGTGCCAGCAGTTCCTCATCAGGGGTATGGGCAGATACGCAGTATTTT
TRBJ1-5 TRBV6-6 NA NA CASSYSGVRNQPQHF TGTGCCAGCAGTTACTCAGGGGTACGCAATCAGCCCCAGCATTTT
TRBJ1-3 TRBV18 NA TRBD1 CASSSWTGSTGNTIYF TGTGCCAGCTCATCCTGGACAGGGAGCACTGGAAACACCATATATTTT
TRBJ2-7 TRBV5-5 NA NA CASSVASEQYF TGTGCCAGCAGTGTAGCAAGCGAGCAGTACTTC
TRBJ1-2 TRBV5-6 NA NA CASSLAGANGYTF TGTGCCAGCAGCTTGGCTGGGGCGAATGGCTACACCTTC
TRBJ1-5 TRBV27 NA NA CASRQVGGNQPQHF TGTGCCAGCAGACAGGTTGGGGGCAATCAGCCCCAGCATTTT
TRBJ2-1 TRBV7-2 once TRBD2 CASSLASGGAFF TGTGCCAGCAGCTTAGCCAGCGGGGGGGCGTTCTTC
TRBJ2-5 TRBV11-2 NA TRBD2 CASSLGRGGQETQYF TGTGCCAGCAGCTTAGGGCGGGGGGGCCAAGAGACCCAGTACTTC
TRBJ2-2 TRBV9 once TRBD1 CASSVAQGASELFF TGTGCCAGCAGCGTAGCCCAGGGGGCGAGCGAGCTGTTTTTT
TRBJ2-7 TRBV4-1 NA TRBD1 CASSQGRDRPYYF TGCGCCAGCAGCCAAGGACGGGACAGGCCCTATTACTTC
TRBJ2-7 TRBV27 NA TRBD2 CASSLAAGGEQYF TGTGCCAGCAGTTTAGCCGCGGGGGGCGAGCAGTACTTC
TRBJ1-4 TRBV5-1 NA TRBD1 CASKPLGTGDEKLFF TGCGCCAGCAAGCCCCTAGGAACAGGGGACGAAAAACTGTTTTTT
TRBJ1-4 TRBV7-3 NA NA CASSLREGEKLFF TGTGCCAGCAGCTTACGGGAGGGTGAAAAACTGTTTTTT
TRBJ2-3 TRBV2 NA TRBD2 CASRETSGNTDTQYF TGTGCCAGCAGGGAGACTAGCGGGAACACAGATACGCAGTATTTT
TRBJ1-4 TRBV14 NA NA CASSAQGLANEKLFF TGTGCCAGCAGCGCCCAGGGGCTGGCTAATGAAAAACTGTTTTTT
TRBJ2-1 TRBV12-1 once NA CASSACASGGPNEQFF TGTGCCAGCAGCGCTTGTGCTAGCGGGGGGCCCAATGAGCAGTTCTTC